The clone carrying this T cell receptor (beta chain) was found a few times. In the original processing: Scientists estimated how many nucleated cells there were by amplifying reference gene primers. TCRdb's table, derived via immunoSEQ multiplex PCR, lists solely in-frame clones and lacks some. The V and J calls and clone size were taken over from that table, and D and trimming were inferred from the DNA. The sample yields some 200,000 clones, about 88% seen once. Seattle's enrolled individuals joined amid active infection and were then monitored longitudinally. This sample stems from a study of blood T cell repertoires in COVID-19. Study in general: COVID-19 samples from acute and convalescent phases originated in the United States, Italy and Spain.

V gave up 3 bases and J gave up 10 bases; unmatched junction bases: 9. CDR3 length: 15 amino acids. The germline gives CDR1 SGDLS, CDR2 YYNGEE. This sequence joins TRBV9 and TRBJ2-1; TRBD2 matches at 11 bases. This sequence originates from a man over 45 with COVID-19, enrolled during active disease. Material: peripheral blood. The CDR3 region is CASSAGLAGTGEQFF. The CDR3 DNA reads TGTGCCAGCAGCGCCGGACTAGCGGGCACAGGGGAGCAGTTCTTC.